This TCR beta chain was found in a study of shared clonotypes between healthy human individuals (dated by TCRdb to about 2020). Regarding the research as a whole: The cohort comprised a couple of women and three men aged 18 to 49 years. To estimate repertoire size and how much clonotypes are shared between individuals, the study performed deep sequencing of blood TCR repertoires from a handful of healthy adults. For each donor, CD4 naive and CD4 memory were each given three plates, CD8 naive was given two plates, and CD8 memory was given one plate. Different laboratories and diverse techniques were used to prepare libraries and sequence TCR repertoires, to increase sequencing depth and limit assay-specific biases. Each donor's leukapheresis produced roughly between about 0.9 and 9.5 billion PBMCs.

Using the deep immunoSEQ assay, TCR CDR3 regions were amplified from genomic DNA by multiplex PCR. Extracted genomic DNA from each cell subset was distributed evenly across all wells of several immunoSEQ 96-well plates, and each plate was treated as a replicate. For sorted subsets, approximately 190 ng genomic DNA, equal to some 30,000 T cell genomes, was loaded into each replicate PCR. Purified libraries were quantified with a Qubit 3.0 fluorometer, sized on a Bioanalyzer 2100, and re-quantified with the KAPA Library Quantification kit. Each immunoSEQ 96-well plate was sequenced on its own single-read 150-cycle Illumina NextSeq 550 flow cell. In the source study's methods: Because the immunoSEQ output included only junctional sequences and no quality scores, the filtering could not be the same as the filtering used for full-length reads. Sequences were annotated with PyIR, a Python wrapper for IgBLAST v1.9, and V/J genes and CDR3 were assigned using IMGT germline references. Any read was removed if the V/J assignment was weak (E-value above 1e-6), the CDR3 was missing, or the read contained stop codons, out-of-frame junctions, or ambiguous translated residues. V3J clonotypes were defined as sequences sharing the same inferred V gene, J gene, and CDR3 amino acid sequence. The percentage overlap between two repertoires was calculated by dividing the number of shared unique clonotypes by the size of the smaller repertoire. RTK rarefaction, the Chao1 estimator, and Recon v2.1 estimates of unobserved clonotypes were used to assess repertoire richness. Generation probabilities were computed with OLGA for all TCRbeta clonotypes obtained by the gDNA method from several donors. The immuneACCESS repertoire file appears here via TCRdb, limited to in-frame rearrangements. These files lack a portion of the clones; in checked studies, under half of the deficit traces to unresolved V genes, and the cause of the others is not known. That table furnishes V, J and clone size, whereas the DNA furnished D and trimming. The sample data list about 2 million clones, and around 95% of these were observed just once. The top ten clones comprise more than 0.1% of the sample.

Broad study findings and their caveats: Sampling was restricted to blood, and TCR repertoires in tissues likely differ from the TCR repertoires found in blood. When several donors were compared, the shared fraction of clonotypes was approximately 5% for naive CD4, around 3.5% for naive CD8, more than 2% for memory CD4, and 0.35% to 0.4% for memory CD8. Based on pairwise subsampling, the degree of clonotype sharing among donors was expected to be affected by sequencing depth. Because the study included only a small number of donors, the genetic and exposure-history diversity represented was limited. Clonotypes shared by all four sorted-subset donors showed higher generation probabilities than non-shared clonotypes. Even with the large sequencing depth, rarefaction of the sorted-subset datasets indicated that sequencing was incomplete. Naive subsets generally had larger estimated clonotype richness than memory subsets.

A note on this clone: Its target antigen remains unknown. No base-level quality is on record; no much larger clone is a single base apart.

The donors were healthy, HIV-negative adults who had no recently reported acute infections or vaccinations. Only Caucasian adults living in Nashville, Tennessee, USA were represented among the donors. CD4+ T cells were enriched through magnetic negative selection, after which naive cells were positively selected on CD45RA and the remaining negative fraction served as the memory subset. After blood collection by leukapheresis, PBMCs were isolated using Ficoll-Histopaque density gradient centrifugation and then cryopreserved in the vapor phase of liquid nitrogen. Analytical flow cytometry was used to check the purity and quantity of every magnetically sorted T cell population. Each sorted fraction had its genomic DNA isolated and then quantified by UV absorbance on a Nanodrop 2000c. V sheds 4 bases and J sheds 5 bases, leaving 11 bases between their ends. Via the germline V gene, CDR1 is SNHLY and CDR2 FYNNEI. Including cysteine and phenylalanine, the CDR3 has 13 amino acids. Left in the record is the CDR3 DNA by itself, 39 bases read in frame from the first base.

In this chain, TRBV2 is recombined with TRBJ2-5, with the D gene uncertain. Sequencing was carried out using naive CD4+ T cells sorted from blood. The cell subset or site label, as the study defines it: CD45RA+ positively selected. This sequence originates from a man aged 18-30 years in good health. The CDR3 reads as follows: CASSGVRQETQYF. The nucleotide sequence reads TGTGCCAGCAGTGGGGTAAGGCAGGAGACCCAGTACTTC. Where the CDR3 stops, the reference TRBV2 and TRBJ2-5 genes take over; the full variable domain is EPEVTQTPSHQVTQMGQEVILRCVPISNHLYFYWYRQILGQKVEFLVSFYNNEISEKSEIFDDQFSVERPDGSNFTLKIRSTKLEDSAMYFCASSGVRQETQYFGPGTRLLVL.